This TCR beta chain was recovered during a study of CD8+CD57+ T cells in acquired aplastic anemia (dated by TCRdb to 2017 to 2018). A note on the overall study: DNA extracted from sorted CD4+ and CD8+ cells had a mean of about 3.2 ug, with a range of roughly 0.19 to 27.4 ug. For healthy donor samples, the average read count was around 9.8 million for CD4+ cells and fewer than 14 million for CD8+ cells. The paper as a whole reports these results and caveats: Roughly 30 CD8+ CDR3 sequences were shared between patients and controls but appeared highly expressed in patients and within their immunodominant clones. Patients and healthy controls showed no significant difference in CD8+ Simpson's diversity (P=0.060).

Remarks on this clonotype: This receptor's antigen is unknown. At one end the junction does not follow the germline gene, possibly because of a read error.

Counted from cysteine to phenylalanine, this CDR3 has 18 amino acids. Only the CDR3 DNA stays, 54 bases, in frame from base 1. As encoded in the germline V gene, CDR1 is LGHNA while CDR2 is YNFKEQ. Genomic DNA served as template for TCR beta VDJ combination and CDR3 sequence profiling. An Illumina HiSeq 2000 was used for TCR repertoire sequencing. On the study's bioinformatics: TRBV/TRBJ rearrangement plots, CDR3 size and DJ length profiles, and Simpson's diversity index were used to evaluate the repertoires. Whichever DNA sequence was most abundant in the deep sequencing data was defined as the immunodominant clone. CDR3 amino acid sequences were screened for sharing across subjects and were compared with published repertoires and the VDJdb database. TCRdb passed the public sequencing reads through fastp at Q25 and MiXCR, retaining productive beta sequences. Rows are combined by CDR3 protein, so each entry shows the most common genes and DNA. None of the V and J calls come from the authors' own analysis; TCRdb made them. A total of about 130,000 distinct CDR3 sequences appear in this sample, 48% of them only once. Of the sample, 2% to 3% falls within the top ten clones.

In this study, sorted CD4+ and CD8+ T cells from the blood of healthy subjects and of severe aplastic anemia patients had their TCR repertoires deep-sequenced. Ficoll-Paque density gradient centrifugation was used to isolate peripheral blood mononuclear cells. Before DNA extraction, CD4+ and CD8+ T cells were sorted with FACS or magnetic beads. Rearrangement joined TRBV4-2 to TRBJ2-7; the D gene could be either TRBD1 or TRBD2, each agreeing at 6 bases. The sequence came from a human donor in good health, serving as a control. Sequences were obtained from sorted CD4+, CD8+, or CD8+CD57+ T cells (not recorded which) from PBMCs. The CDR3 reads CASSQRLGGRDPSYEQYF. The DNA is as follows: TGTGCCAGCAGCCAACGGTTAGGGGGGCGGGACCCCTCCTACGAGCAATACTTC.